This TCR beta chain was identified during a study of T cell responses to AZD1222 COVID-19 vaccine. Generated by immunoSEQ multiplex PCR, the TCRdb table keeps only in-frame clones and is missing some. The data show roughly 150,000 clones, with 80% to 90% seen just once and 1.5% to 2% held by the top ten. The origin of this receptor is an adult in good health. The sequences come from peripheral blood, collected on day 0 of AZD1222 vaccination.

The CDR3 coding sequence is TGCGCCAGCAGCCAAACAGGGGGTAGTCCCTTTAGCTATGGCTACACCTTC. Its translation is CASSQTGGSPFSYGYTF. This chain connects TRBV4-3 to TRBJ1-2, with 8 nucleotides matching TRBD1. The germline V gene encodes CDR1 LGHNA and CDR2 YSLEER. V lost 2 bases, J lost 4 bases, and 12 bases stayed unmatched. The CDR3 covers 17 residues.